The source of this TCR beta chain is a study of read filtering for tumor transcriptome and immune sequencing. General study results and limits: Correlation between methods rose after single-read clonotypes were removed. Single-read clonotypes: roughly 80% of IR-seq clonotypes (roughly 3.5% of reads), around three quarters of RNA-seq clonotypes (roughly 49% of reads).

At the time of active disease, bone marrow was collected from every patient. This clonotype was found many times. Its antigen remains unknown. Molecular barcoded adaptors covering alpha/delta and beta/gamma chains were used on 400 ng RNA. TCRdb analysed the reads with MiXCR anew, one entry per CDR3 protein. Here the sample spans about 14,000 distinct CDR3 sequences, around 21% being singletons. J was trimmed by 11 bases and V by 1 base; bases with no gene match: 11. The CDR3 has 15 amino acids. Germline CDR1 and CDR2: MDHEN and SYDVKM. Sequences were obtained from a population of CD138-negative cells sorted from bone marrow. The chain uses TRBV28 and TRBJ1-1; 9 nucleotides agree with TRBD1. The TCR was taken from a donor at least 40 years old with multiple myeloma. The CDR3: CASSLYASYRGHAFF. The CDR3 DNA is TGTGCCAGCAGTTTATATGCTTCTTACAGGGGGCATGCTTTCTTT.